The 14 T cell receptor beta chains below all came from one sample that was sequenced in a study of cytomegalovirus exposure and HLA in healthy donors. PCR involved 60 Vbeta and 13 Jbeta primers. Data came from immunoSEQ multiplex PCR; TCRdb stores just in-frame clones and leaves some out. This sample carries 150,000 to 200,000 clones, 70% of them seen once, and the ten largest clones take 4.7%. The sample taken for sequencing was PBMCs. The origin of the receptors is a man aged 18 to 29 in good health and CMV-seropositive.

This clone was seen just once. V gene TRBV5-1 combines with J gene TRBJ1-2; weak D call: TRBD1 (5 bases). Germline V CDR1 and CDR2: SGHRS, YFSETQ. Trimming stripped 3 bases from V and 0 bases from J, with 9 bases between. The CDR3 has 14 amino acids. The CDR3 nucleotides read TGCGCCAGCAGCTCGGGGGGGGCTAACTATGGCTACACCTTC. This codes for CASSSGGANYGYTF.

A note on this clone: Distinct nucleotide sequences in the sample also encode this CDR3. The chain recombines TRBV6-4 with TRBJ2-1, with TRBD2 matching 12 bases. The CDR3 sequence is 15 residues long. The germline CDR1 and CDR2 sequences are MRHNA and SNTAGT. J lost 7 bases, V lost 0 bases, and 1 base had no gene match. The CDR3 region has the DNA TGTGCCAGCAGTGACTCGCTAGCGGGAGGGAATGAGCAGTTCTTC. Its protein is CASSDSLAGGNEQFF.

The gene calls are TRBV5-1 and TRBJ2-3; no clear D gene. The germline gives CDR1 SGHRS, CDR2 YFSETQ. Between the trimmed V and J ends, which lost 3 bases and 5 bases, there was a span of 13 bases. CDR3 length equals 14 residues. Here the CDR3 DNA reads TGCGCCAGCAGCTCGGCCCAGACTGGAGATACGCAGTATTTT. Protein: CASSSAQTGDTQYF.

The chain links TRBV7-9 to TRBJ1-3, with D possibly TRBD1 on 6 matching bases. V was trimmed by 2 bases and J by 0 bases, leaving 8 bases between them. Germline values: CDR1 SEHNR, CDR2 FQNEAQ (reference sequence). This CDR3 spans 15 amino acids. DNA for the CDR3: TGTGCCAGCAGCTTACAGGGGAACTCTGGAAACACCATATATTTT. This gives the protein CASSLQGNSGNTIYF.

The gene calls are TRBV19 and TRBJ1-2; 7 bases fit TRBD1. There are 14 residues in the CDR3. V shed 7 bases and J 0 bases; nucleotides not matched to a gene: 5. Germline V gene lookup returns CDR1 LNHDA and CDR2 SQIVND (reference sequence). The CDR3 DNA follows: TGTGCCAGTACCCTGGGACAGTCTAACTATGGCTACACCTTC. As protein: CASTLGQSNYGYTF. The full variable domain, in which reference TRBV19 and TRBJ1-2 provide the parts outside the CDR3, is DGGITQSPKYLFRKEGQNVTLSCEQNLNHDAMYWYRQDPGQGLRLIYYSQIVNDFQKGDIAEGYSVSREKKESFPLTVTSAQKNPTAFYLCASTLGQSNYGYTFGSGTRLTVV.

This chain connects TRBV6-1 to TRBJ2-2, with unresolved D. V was cut by 2 bases and J by 6 bases, with 4 bases left in between. Germline assignment: CDR1 MNHNS and CDR2 SASEGT. The CDR3 totals 12 residues. The CDR3 nucleotides read TGTGCCAGCAGTGAAATCGCCGGGGAGCTGTTTTTT. Its protein is CASSEIAGELFF.

The chain has TRBV25-1 and TRBJ2-1, with TRBD2 identical over 8 bases. Per the germline V gene, CDR1 is MGHDK and CDR2 is SYGVNS. The CDR3 contains 15 residues. The ends lost 10 bases at V and 4 bases at J; junction bases unmatched: 12. CDR3 loop: CAISPGVAGYNEQFF. Here the CDR3 DNA reads TGTGCCATAAGTCCCGGGGTAGCGGGGTACAATGAGCAGTTCTTC.

This chain links TRBV14 with TRBJ2-2; D perhaps matches TRBD2 (5 bases). The germline V gene encodes CDR1 SGHDN and CDR2 FVKESK. The V end lost 6 bases, the J end lost 4 bases, and 12 bases lay between the germline ends. This CDR3 is 14 amino acids long. As DNA, the CDR3 is TGTGCCAGCAGTCGGGCGGGCAGCACCGGGGAGCTGTTTTTT. This encodes CASSRAGSTGELFF.

V usage is TRBV5-1 and J usage is TRBJ2-2; D gene ambiguous. Germline V gene lookup returns CDR1 SGHRS and CDR2 YFSETQ. V was shortened by 4 bases and J by 5 bases, with 12 bases between the two germline ends. CDR3 size: 14 residues. The CDR3 bases are TGCGCCAGCAGCCTCAAAATGGCTACCGGGGAGCTGTTTTTT. Translation: CASSLKMATGELFF.

This clone was seen only a few times. The rearrangement joins TRBV6-1 to TRBJ2-2, with 10 bases identical to TRBD1. With 7 bases clipped from V and 3 bases from J, the junction kept 5 bases outside the gene matches. Looked up from germline, CDR1 is MNHNS and CDR2 is SASEGT. The length of the CDR3 is 15 residues. The CDR3 here is CASNPGQGYTGELFF. The CDR3 coding sequence is TGTGCCAGCAATCCGGGACAGGGGTACACCGGGGAGCTGTTTTTT.

The V and J genes are TRBV19 and TRBJ2-7, with 10 positions matching TRBD2. The ends lost 3 bases at V and 4 bases at J; junction bases unmatched: 6. This CDR3 has 15 amino acids. CDR1 and CDR2 from the germline V gene are LNHDA and SQIVND (reference sequence). The CDR3 sequence: CASSMGSGGNYEQYV. As DNA, the CDR3 is TGTGCCAGTAGTATGGGTAGCGGGGGGAATTACGAGCAGTACGTC.

This chain uses TRBV7-8 with TRBJ1-5, with TRBD1 matching over 7 bases. The V gene's germline CDR1 is SGHVS and CDR2 FQNEAQ. The CDR3 length is 17 residues. The junction had 20 bases not matched to a gene; V was cut back by 7 bases and J by 8 bases. The CDR3 DNA follows: TGTGCCAGCACCCGGGACAGCCTTTTCCAATCCGAAGAGCCCCAGCATTTT. This translates into CASTRDSLFQSEEPQHF.

This clone has a handful of counts. This sequence joins TRBV6-5 and TRBJ1-1, with TRBD1 as a possible D gene (6 bases). The CDR3 is made up of 13 amino acids. Deletions cut 6 bases from V and 5 bases from J, with 13 bases between. Per the germline V gene, CDR1 is MNHEY and CDR2 is SVGAGI. Written as DNA, the CDR3 is TGTGCCAGCAGAATACAGGGTACGACTGAAGCTTTCTTT. It specifies CASRIQGTTEAFF.

This chain uses TRBV27 with TRBJ2-2, with D unclear. Deletions cut 3 bases from V and 11 bases from J, with 16 bases between. Germline-derived CDR1 and CDR2 are MNHEY and SMNVEV (reference sequence). CDR3 size: 14 residues. CDR3 loop: CASSLGQPDGELFF. CDR3 DNA: TGTGCCAGCAGTTTGGGCCAGCCCGACGGTGAGCTGTTTTTT.